These 21 T cell receptor beta chains came from one sample sequenced in a study of beta chain features in type 1 diabetes. Of the isolated RNA, all was reverse transcribed, and so the sequenced material was expressed TCRB transcripts. Sequencing was performed with immunoSEQ multiplex PCR; in TCRdb, only in-frame clones are kept and a portion is missing. The sample has under 450,000 clones, more than 11% seen once; the top ten hold roughly 0.036%. The sample taken for sequencing was naive CD4+ T cells from blood. These receptors were taken from a young man in good health.

This clone was observed a few times. The J gene is TRBJ1-2, the V gene TRBV30; D is uncertain. Trimming removed 1 base at V and 7 bases at J, with 13 bases between. The CDR3 sequence is 13 residues long. The germline gives CDR1 GTSNPN, CDR2 SVGIG (reference sequence). The CDR3 DNA reads as TGTGCCTGGAGTGCTATCCCTCTACCTGGCTACACCTTC. It codes for CAWSAIPLPGYTF.

This clone was seen a handful of times. DNA of the CDR3: TGTGCCAGCAGCTTAGTTGGGAGCGGGGCAAACACCGGGGAGCTGTTTTTT. Encoded protein: CASSLVGSGANTGELFF. The rearrangement uses TRBV7-2 and TRBJ2-2; TRBD2 agrees at 7 bases. Germline CDR1 and CDR2: SGHTA and FQGNSA. The CDR3 totals 17 residues. The ends lost 1 base at V and 2 bases at J; junction bases unmatched: 7.

V and J are TRBV18 and TRBJ1-5; tentatively, D is TRBD1 (6 bases). Looked up from germline, CDR1 is KGHSH and CDR2 is LQKENI. This CDR3 contains 13 residues. V lost 8 bases and J 1 base, leaving 9 bases between the germline ends. DNA of the CDR3: TGTGCCAGCGGACAGTCCAGCAATCAGCCCCAGCATTTT. Protein sequence: CASGQSSNQPQHF.

V usage is TRBV6-5 and J usage is TRBJ2-5, with D possibly being TRBD1 or TRBD2 (6 bases each). There are 14 residues in the CDR3. Trimming left V 2 bases short and J 5 bases short, with 12 bases between. CDR1 and CDR2 from the germline V gene are MNHEY and SVGAGI. As DNA, the CDR3 is TGTGCCAGCAGTTACGAAGGGGGGCCGGAGACCCAGTACTTC. This sequence encodes CASSYEGGPETQYF.

This sequence joins TRBV6-1 and TRBJ2-5; TRBD1 agrees at 11 bases. CDR3 length: 15 amino acids. The germline gives CDR1 MNHNS, CDR2 SASEGT. With V trimmed by 7 bases and J by 5 bases, 9 bases remained unmatched. CDR3 amino acids: CASTDLDRGLETQYF. CDR3 sequence (DNA): TGTGCCAGCACCGATCTGGACAGGGGGCTTGAGACCCAGTACTTC.

Only a few counts were recorded for this clone. This chain links TRBV7-2 with TRBJ1-2; a weak D match, TRBD1 (5 bases). V was trimmed by 1 base and J by 8 bases, leaving 8 bases between them. The CDR3 extends over 12 amino acids. Germline lookup yields CDR1 SGHTA and CDR2 FQGNSA. CDR3 amino acids: CASSLVGRGYTF. Written as DNA, the CDR3 is TGTGCCAGCAGCTTAGTGGGGCGCGGCTACACCTTC.

In this sample, this clone turned up many times. The V gene is TRBV30, the J gene TRBJ1-2; TRBD1 is a possible D gene (5 bases). The CDR3 extends over 13 amino acids. Trimming took off 4 bases at V and 5 bases at J, with 14 bases between the two ends. Germline-derived CDR1 and CDR2 are GTSNPN and SVGIG (reference sequence). The CDR3 reads CAWTPGGVYGYTF. The CDR3 region has the DNA TGTGCCTGGACCCCTGGGGGGGTGTATGGCTACACCTTC.

This clone has a handful of counts. The V and J genes are TRBV7-2 and TRBJ2-3, with 7 nucleotides matching TRBD2. CDR1 SGHTA and CDR2 FQGNSA come from the germline V gene. Trimming cost V 2 bases and J 0 bases; bases outside gene matches: 5. CDR3 length equals 16 residues. CDR3 coding DNA: TGTGCCAGCAGCTTAATGGGTAGCGGGAGCACAGATACGCAGTATTTT. Translated, it gives CASSLMGSGSTDTQYF. The full variable domain, rest sourced from reference TRBV7-2 and TRBJ2-3, is GAGVSQSPSNKVTEKGKDVELRCDPISGHTALYWYRQSLGQGLEFLIYFQGNSAPDKSGLPSDRFSAERTGGSVSTLTIQRTQQEDSAVYLCASSLMGSGSTDTQYFGPGTRLTVL.

The table lists this clone with a few counts. The chain is built from TRBV18 and TRBJ1-1; D may be TRBD1 (5 bases). Per the germline V gene, CDR1 is KGHSH and CDR2 is LQKENI. Deletions cut 3 bases from V and 4 bases from J, with 21 bases between. This CDR3 is 17 amino acids long. This CDR3 reads CASSPMSVRGASTEAFF. The CDR3 region has the DNA TGTGCCAGCTCACCGATGTCGGTTCGCGGGGCCAGCACTGAAGCTTTCTTT.

The chain has TRBV5-1 and TRBJ2-6; D may be TRBD1 (6 bases). Germline loops: CDR1 SGHRS, CDR2 YFSETQ. This CDR3 is built from 15 residues. V shed 6 bases and J shed 0 bases, with 10 bases lying between them. Written as DNA, the CDR3 is TGCGCCAGCACCTCACAGGGCTCTGGGGCCAACGTCCTGACTTTC. Its translation is CASTSQGSGANVLTF.

This chain joins TRBV7-8 and TRBJ2-5; D is undetermined. The CDR3 totals 14 residues. Germline lookup yields CDR1 SGHVS and CDR2 FQNEAQ. Trimming stripped 5 bases from V and 5 bases from J, with 15 bases between. CDR3 nucleotide sequence: TGTGCCAGCAGCAAAGATGGGTTAGGGGAGACCCAGTACTTC. Translated: CASSKDGLGETQYF.

The chain combines TRBV7-2 with TRBJ2-7, with 11 bases identical to TRBD2. CDR1 is SGHTA and CDR2 is FQGNSA in the germline V gene. The CDR3 is made up of 15 amino acids. Trimming cost V 5 bases and J 4 bases; bases outside gene matches: 7. The CDR3 nucleotides are TGTGCCAGCAGCCGACTAGCGGGAAGGGAGTACGAGCAGTACGTC. As protein: CASSRLAGREYEQYV.

This clone was seen just once. This chain joins TRBV15 and TRBJ2-7, with D possibly matching TRBD2 (5 bases). The CDR3 extends over 14 amino acids. V was trimmed by 0 bases and J by 1 base, leaving 7 bases between them. Per germline, CDR1 LNHNV and CDR2 YYDKDF (reference sequence). CDR3 coding DNA: TGTGCCACCAGCAGAGAGGGAGCGTCCTACGAGCAGTACTTC. Translated: CATSREGASYEQYF.

This clone was seen more than once but under ten times. V usage is TRBV14 and J usage is TRBJ1-3; TRBD1 agrees at 7 bases. From germline, CDR1 is SGHDN and CDR2 FVKESK. V shed 7 bases, J shed 1 base, and the junction held 10 bases outside the gene matches. CDR3 size: 16 residues. DNA for the CDR3: TGTGCCAGCACCTCCAAGGCAGGGGGGTCTGGAAACACCATATATTTT. Translating it yields CASTSKAGGSGNTIYF.

A few counts support this clone. CDR3: CASSQPTGGSAKNIQYF. The CDR3 bases are TGCGCCAGCAGCCAACCGACAGGGGGTTCAGCCAAAAACATTCAGTACTTC. This rearrangement joins TRBV4-1 to TRBJ2-4; 9 positions agree with TRBD1. The CDR3 consists of 17 residues. The germline V gene has CDR1 MGHRA and CDR2 YSYEKL. Trimming removed 2 bases from V and 0 bases from J; junction bases left unmatched: 5.

Only a few counts were recorded for this clone. The gene calls are TRBV10-3 and TRBJ2-5; weak D call: TRBD1 (5 bases). The germline V gene has CDR1 ENHRY and CDR2 SYGVKD. Trimming shortened V by 3 bases and J by 3 bases, and 5 bases separated the two germline ends. The CDR3 has 12 residues. CDR3 loop: CAISDREETQYF. Here the CDR3 DNA reads TGTGCCATCAGTGACAGGGAAGAGACCCAGTACTTC.

This clone occurred a few times. The CDR3 reads CASSQAFGGAKNIQYF. The CDR3 region has the DNA TGCGCCAGCAGCCAGGCCTTCGGGGGAGCCAAAAACATTCAGTACTTC. The chain is built from TRBV4-3 and TRBJ2-4, with D tentatively TRBD2 (6 bases). CDR1 is LGHNA, CDR2 YSLEER, per germline. The ends were cut back, 3 bases at V and 0 bases at J, with 12 bases in the middle. The CDR3 spans 16 residues.

The genes are TRBV29-1 and TRBJ1-2; TRBD1 might be the D (6 bases). This CDR3 has 13 amino acids. Germline lookup yields CDR1 SQVTM and CDR2 ANQGSEA. V was clipped by 4 bases and J by 4 bases, with 13 bases between them. The CDR3 DNA sequence: TGCAGCGTTGTGGCAGGGGCAGGCTATGGCTACACCTTC. It specifies CSVVAGAGYGYTF.

The chain joins TRBV19 to TRBJ2-5, with 8 bases identical to TRBD1. V gave up 7 bases and J gave up 1 base; unmatched junction bases: 5. The germline CDR1 and CDR2 sequences are LNHDA and SQIVND (reference sequence). The CDR3 contains 14 residues. The CDR3 sequence is CASKRDRTQETQYF. CDR3 bases: TGTGCCAGTAAGAGGGACAGGACCCAAGAGACCCAGTACTTC.

Only a few counts were recorded for this clone. The rearrangement joins TRBV13 to TRBJ2-3, with D unclear. V was pared by 6 bases and J by 0 bases, with 4 bases between. Germline V gene lookup returns CDR1 PRHDT and CDR2 FYEKMQ (reference sequence). CDR3 length: 12 amino acids. The CDR3 DNA follows: TGTGCCAGCAGGGCAAGCACAGATACGCAGTATTTT. Its protein product is CASRASTDTQYF.

V usage is TRBV5-1 and J usage is TRBJ2-1; 10 nucleotides align to TRBD2. From germline, CDR1 is SGHRS and CDR2 YFSETQ. The CDR3 contains 15 residues. V gave up 4 bases and J gave up 3 bases; unmatched junction bases: 4. The DNA for the CDR3 is TGCGCCAGCAGCCTAGCGGGAGTAGACTACAATGAGCAGTTCTTC. Its protein product is CASSLAGVDYNEQFF.